This is a list of T cell receptor beta chains from one sample in a study of tissue T cells after allogeneic stem cell transplantation. Using immunoSEQ multiplex PCR, the repertoire was profiled, and TCRdb retains in-frame clones only, with some absent. Of 3,300 or so clones in the sample, over 70% were seen once. The sequences come from small intestine tissue, collected at autopsy. These receptors came from a male patient aged 60 or older with steroid-refractory graft-versus-host disease after an allogeneic stem cell transplant. The T cells may come from the graft donor. The CDR3 runs from the conserved cysteine through the conserved F or W. The D gene is left open where the match is weak. Some rows have no size entry. The others give once, few or many, or a class for an expanded clone.

16	NA	TRBV15	TRBJ1-2	NA	TGTGCCACCAGCAGAGATCTAAGCGGGGCGGGCTATGGCTACACCTTC	CATSRDLSGAGYGYTF
14	NA	TRBV19	TRBJ2-1	NA	TGTGCCAGTGGTATTGGAGGGGACTACAATGAGCAGTTCTTC	CASGIGGDYNEQFF
12	NA	TRBV16	TRBJ2-5	NA	TGTGCCAGCAGCCCCGAACGGGAGACCCAGTACTTC	CASSPERETQYF
15	NA	TRBV19	TRBJ1-1	NA	TGTGCCAGTACCACGTCGCGGACGATGAACACTGAAGCTTTCTTT	CASTTSRTMNTEAFF
14	NA	TRBV5-1	TRBJ1-1	NA	TGCGCCAGCAGCTTGGTGCAGGGAGTGACTGAAGCTTTCTTT	CASSLVQGVTEAFF
15	NA	TRBV4-3	TRBJ1-1	once	TGCGCCAGCAGCCGTTATAAACAGGGGAACACTGAAGCTTTCTTT	CASSRYKQGNTEAFF
15	TRBD2	TRBV4-1	TRBJ2-7	NA	TGCGCCAGCAGCCAAGATCGGGGGGTAGGCTACGAGCAGTACTTC	CASSQDRGVGYEQYF
17	TRBD2	TRBV5-1	TRBJ2-2	few	TGCGCCAGCAGCTTCGACACTAGCGGGGGGAACACCGGGGAGCTGTTTTTT	CASSFDTSGGNTGELFF
15	NA	TRBV5-1	TRBJ1-1	NA	TGCGCCAGCAGCTTGGCCGTTGGAGGGGACACTGAAGCTTTCTTT	CASSLAVGGDTEAFF
12	NA	TRBV19	TRBJ2-7	NA	TGTGCCAGTGGGCCAGGGAACTACGAGCAGTACTTC	CASGPGNYEQYF
13	TRBD1	TRBV6-5	TRBJ1-1	few	TGTGCCAGTCCGAAGTGGACAGGGGCTGAAGCTTTCTTT	CASPKWTGAEAFF
13	NA	TRBV12-3/TRBV12-4	TRBJ1-1	few	TGTGCCAGCAGCATAGACATGAACACTGAAGCTTTCTTT	CASSIDMNTEAFF
15	NA	TRBV9	TRBJ2-1	once	TGTGCCAGCAGCGTCCGGGGGAGCTCCTACAATGAGCAGTTCTTC	CASSVRGSSYNEQFF
14	NA	TRBV10-3	TRBJ2-2	NA	TGTGCCATCGGCCAGACAGGGAACACCGGGGAGCTGTTTTTT	CAIGQTGNTGELFF